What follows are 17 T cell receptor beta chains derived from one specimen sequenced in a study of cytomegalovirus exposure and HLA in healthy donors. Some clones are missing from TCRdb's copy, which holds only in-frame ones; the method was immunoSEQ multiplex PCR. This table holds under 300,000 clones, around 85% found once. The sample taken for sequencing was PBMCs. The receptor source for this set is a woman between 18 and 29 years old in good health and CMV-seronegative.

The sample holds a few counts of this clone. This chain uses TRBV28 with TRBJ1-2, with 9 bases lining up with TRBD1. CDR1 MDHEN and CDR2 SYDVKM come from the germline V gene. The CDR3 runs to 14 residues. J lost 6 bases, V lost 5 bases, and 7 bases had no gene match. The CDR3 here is CASSDLGQGHGYTF. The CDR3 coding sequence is TGTGCCAGCAGTGACCTGGGACAGGGACATGGCTACACCTTC.

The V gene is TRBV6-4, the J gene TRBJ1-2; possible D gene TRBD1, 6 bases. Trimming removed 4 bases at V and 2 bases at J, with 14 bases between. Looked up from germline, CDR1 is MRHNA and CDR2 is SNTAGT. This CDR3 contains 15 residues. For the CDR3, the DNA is TGTGCCAGCAGTGTGAATGCAGGGGCAAACTATGGCTACACCTTC. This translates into CASSVNAGANYGYTF.

The CDR3 sequence: CASSLAGRNYEQYF. CDR3 bases: TGCGCCAGCAGCTTGGCGGGGAGAAACTACGAGCAGTACTTC. This chain uses TRBV5-1 with TRBJ2-7; maybe TRBD2 (5 bases). Looked up from germline, CDR1 is SGHRS and CDR2 is YFSETQ. V was cut by 0 bases and J by 3 bases, with 10 bases left in between. This CDR3 contains 14 residues.

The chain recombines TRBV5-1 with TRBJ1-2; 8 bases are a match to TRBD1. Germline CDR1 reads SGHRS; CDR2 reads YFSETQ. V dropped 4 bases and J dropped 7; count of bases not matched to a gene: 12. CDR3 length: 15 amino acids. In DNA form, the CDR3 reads TGCGCCAGCAGCCCGACAGGGGAGGGAATTAGTGGCTACACCTTC. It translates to CASSPTGEGISGYTF. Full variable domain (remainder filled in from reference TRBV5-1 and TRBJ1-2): KAGVTQTPRYLIKTRGQQVTLSCSPISGHRSVSWYQQTPGQGLQFLFEYFSETQRNKGNFPGRFSGRQFSNSRSEMNVSTLELGDSALYLCASSPTGEGISGYTFGSGTRLTVV.

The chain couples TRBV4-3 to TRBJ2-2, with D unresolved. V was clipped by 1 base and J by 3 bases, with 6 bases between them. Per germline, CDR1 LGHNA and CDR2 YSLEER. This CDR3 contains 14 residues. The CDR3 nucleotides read TGCGCCAGCAGCCAAGGTCCTGACACCGGGGAGCTGTTTTTT. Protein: CASSQGPDTGELFF.

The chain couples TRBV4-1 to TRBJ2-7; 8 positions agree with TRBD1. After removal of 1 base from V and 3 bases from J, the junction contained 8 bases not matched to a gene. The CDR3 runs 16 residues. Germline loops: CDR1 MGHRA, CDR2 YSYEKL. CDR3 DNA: TGCGCCAGCAGCCAAGCCGGCCAGGGGGCTCGCTACGAGCAGTACTTC. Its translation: CASSQAGQGARYEQYF.

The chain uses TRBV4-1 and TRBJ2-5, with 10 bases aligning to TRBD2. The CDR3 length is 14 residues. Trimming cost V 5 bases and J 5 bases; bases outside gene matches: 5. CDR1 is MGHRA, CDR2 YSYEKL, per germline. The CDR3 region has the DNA TGCGCCAGCAGCTTTCCGGGACTAGCGGAGACCCAGTACTTC. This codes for CASSFPGLAETQYF.

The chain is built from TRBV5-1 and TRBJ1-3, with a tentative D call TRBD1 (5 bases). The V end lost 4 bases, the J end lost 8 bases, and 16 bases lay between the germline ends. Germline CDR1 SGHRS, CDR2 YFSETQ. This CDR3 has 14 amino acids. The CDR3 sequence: CASSAAGSGDTIYF. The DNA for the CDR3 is TGCGCCAGCAGCGCAGCAGGGTCGGGGGACACCATATATTTT.

CDR3 DNA: TGTGCCAGCAGCTCGGAGCGGGGGGCGGCCACACCCGGGCGCACAGATACGCAGTATTTT. Translated, it gives CASSSERGAATPGRTDTQYF. The chain employs TRBV7-8 and TRBJ2-3, with 9 bases lining up with TRBD2. The CDR3 has 20 residues. CDR1 and CDR2 (germline): SGHVS, FQNEAQ. J lost 1 base, V lost 4 bases, and 18 bases had no gene match.

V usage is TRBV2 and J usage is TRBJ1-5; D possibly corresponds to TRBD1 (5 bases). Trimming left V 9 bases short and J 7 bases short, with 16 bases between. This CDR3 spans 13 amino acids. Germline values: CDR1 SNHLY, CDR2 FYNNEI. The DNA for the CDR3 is TGTGCCAGTATGATCAGGGAGGTCCAGCCCCAGCATTTT. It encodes CASMIREVQPQHF.

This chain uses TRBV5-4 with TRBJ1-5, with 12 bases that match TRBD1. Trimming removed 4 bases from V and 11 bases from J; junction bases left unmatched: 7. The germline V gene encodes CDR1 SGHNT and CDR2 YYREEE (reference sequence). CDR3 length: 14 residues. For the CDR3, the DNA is TGTGCCAGCAGCCCTGGGACAGGGGGCACGTCCCAGCATTTT. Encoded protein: CASSPGTGGTSQHF.

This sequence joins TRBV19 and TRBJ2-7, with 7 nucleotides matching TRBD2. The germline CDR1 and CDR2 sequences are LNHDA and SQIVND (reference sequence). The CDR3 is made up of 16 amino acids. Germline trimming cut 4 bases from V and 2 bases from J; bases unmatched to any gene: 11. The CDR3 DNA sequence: TGTGCCAGTAGTAGCCTTTTGGGGGGGAGCCCCTACGAGCAGTACTTC. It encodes CASSSLLGGSPYEQYF. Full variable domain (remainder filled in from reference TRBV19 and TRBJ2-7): DGGITQSPKYLFRKEGQNVTLSCEQNLNHDAMYWYRQDPGQGLRLIYYSQIVNDFQKGDIAEGYSVSREKKESFPLTVTSAQKNPTAFYLCASSSLLGGSPYEQYFGPGTRLTVT.

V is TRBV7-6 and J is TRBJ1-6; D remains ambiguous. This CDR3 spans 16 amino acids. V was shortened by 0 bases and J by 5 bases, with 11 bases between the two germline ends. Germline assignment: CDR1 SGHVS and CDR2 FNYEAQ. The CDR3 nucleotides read TGTGCCAGCAGCTTAGCGTCTCCTGGCCATAATTCACCCCTCCACTTT. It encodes CASSLASPGHNSPLHF.

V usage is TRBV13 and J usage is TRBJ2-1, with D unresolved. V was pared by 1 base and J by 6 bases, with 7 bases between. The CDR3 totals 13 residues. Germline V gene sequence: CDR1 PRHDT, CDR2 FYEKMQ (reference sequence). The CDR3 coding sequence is TGTGCCAGCAGCTTAGAGTCGGGCAATGAGCAGTTCTTC. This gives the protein CASSLESGNEQFF. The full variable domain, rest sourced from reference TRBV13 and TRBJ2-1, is AAGVIQSPRHLIKEKRETATLKCYPIPRHDTVYWYQQGPGQDPQFLISFYEKMQSDKGSIPDRFSAQQFSDYHSELNMSSLELGDSALYFCASSLESGNEQFFGPGTRLTVL.

The CDR3 sequence: CAWSVGTGLSPSNTIYF. CDR3 sequence (DNA): TGTGCCTGGAGTGTAGGGACAGGGCTGAGTCCCTCCAACACCATATATTTT. This sequence joins TRBV30 and TRBJ1-3, with 9 bases matching TRBD1. Germline V gene data show CDR1 as GTSNPN and CDR2 as SVGIG (reference sequence). This CDR3 is built from 17 residues. V lost 0 bases to trimming and J lost 7 bases; unmatched junction nucleotides: 13.

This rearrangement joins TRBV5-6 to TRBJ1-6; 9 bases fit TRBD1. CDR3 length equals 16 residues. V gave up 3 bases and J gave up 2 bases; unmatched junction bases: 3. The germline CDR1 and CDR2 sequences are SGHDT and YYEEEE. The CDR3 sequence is CASSSRQGAYNSPLHF. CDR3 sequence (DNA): TGTGCCAGCAGCTCCCGACAGGGGGCCTATAATTCACCCCTCCACTTT.

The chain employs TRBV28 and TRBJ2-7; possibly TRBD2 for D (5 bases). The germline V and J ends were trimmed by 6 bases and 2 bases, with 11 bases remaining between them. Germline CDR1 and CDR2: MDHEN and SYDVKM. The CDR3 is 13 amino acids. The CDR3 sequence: CASRSGLTYEQYF. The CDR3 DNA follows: TGTGCCAGCAGGAGCGGACTTACCTACGAGCAGTACTTC.